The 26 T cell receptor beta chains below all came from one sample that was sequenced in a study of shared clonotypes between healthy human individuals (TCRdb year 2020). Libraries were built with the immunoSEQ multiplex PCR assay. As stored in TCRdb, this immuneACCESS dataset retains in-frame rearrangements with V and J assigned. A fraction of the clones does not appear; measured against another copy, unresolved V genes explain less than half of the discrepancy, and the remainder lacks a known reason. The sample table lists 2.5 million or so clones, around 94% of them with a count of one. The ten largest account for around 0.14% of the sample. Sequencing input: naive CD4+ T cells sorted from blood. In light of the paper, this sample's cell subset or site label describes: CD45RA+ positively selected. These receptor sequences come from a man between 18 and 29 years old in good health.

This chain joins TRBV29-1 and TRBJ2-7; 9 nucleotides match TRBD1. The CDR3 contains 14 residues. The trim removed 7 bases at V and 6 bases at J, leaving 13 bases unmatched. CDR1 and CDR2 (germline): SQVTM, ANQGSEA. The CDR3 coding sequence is TGCAGCGCTAAAACCGGGACAGGGTTCACCGAGCAGTACTTC. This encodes CSAKTGTGFTEQYF.

The CDR3 protein is CASFSRPGQGRETQYF. CDR3 DNA: TGCGCCAGCTTCAGTCGGCCGGGACAGGGACGAGAGACCCAGTACTTC. The chain recombines TRBV5-1 with TRBJ2-5; 9 positions match TRBD1. Germline V gene data show CDR1 as SGHRS and CDR2 as YFSETQ. The CDR3 has 16 residues. The V gene end was trimmed by 7 bases and the J gene end by 4 bases; junction bases not matched to a gene: 14. Supplemented by reference TRBV5-1 and TRBJ2-5, the full variable domain reads KAGVTQTPRYLIKTRGQQVTLSCSPISGHRSVSWYQQTPGQGLQFLFEYFSETQRNKGNFPGRFSGRQFSNSRSEMNVSTLELGDSALYLCASFSRPGQGRETQYFGPGTRLLVL.

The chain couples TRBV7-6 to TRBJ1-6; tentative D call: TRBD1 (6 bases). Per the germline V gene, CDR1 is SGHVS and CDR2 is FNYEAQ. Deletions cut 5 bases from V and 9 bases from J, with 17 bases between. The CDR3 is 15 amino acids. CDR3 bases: TGTGCCAGCAGCCGCGAGACAGGAGGGTTTTCACCCCTCCACTTT. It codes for CASSRETGGFSPLHF.

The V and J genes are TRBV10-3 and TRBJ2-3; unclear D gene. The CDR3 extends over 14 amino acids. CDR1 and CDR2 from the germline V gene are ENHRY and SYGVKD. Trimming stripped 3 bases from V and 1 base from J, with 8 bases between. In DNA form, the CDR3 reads TGTGCCATCAGTGATGGACGGGGCACAGATACGCAGTATTTT. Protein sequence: CAISDGRGTDTQYF.

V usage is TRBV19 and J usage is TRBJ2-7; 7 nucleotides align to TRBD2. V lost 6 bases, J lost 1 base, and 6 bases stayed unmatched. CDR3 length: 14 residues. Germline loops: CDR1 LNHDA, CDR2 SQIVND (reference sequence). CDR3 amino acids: CASRKERGSYEQYF. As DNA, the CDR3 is TGTGCCAGTAGAAAAGAGCGGGGATCCTACGAGCAGTACTTC.

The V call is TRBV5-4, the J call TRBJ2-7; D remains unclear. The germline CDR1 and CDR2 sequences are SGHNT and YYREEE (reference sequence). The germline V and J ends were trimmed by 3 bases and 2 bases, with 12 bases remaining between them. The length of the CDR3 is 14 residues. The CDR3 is CASSSKGSTYEQYF. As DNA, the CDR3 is TGTGCCAGCAGCTCGAAGGGATCAACCTACGAGCAGTACTTC.

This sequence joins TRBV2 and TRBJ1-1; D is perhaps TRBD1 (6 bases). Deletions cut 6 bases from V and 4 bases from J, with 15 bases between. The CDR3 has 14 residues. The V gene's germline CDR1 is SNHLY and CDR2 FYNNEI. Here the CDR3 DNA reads TGTGCCAGCAGCTTAACAGGGATGGGCACTGAAGCTTTCTTT. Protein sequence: CASSLTGMGTEAFF.

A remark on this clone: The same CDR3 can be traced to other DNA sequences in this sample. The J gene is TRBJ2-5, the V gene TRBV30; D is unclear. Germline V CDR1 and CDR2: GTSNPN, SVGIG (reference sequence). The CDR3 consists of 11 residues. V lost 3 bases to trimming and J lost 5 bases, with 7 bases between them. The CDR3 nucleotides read TGTGCCTGGAGCGATCAGGAGACCCAGTACTTC. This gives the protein CAWSDQETQYF.

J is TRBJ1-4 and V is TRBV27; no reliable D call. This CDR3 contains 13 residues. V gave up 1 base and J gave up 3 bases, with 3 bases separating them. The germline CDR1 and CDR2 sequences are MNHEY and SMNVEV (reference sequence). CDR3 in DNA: TGTGCCAGCAGTTTATATCCTAATGAAAAACTGTTTTTT. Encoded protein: CASSLYPNEKLFF.

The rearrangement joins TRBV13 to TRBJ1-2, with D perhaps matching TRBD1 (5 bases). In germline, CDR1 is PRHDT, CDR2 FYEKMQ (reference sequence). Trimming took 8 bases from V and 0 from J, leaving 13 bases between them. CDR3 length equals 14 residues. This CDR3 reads CASGERGANYGYTF. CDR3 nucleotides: TGTGCCAGCGGGGAAAGGGGCGCTAACTATGGCTACACCTTC.

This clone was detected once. The CDR3 loop is CASSLRGTDRTDTQYF. CDR3 bases: TGTGCCAGCAGCTTACGGGGAACTGACAGGACCGATACGCAGTATTTT. This chain links TRBV7-9 with TRBJ2-3; maybe TRBD1 (6 bases). The CDR3 sequence is 16 residues long. The germline V gene encodes CDR1 SEHNR and CDR2 FQNEAQ (reference sequence). Trimming stripped 2 bases from V and 6 bases from J, with 18 bases between.

In nucleotides, the CDR3 is TGCGCCAGCAGCTTGGGGGGACATTCAACTAATGAAAAACTGTTTTTT. The encoded protein is CASSLGGHSTNEKLFF. The chain has TRBV5-1 and TRBJ1-4; a possible D gene is TRBD1 (6 bases). Trimming removed 0 bases at V and 0 bases at J, with 9 bases between. The CDR3 runs to 16 residues. The germline V gene has CDR1 SGHRS and CDR2 YFSETQ.

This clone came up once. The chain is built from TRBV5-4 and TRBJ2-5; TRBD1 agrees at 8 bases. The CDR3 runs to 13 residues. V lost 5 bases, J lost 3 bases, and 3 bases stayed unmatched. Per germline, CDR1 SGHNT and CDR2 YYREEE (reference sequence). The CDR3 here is CASSPDREETQYF. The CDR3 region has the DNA TGTGCCAGCAGTCCGGACAGGGAAGAGACCCAGTACTTC.

DNA for the CDR3: TGTGCCAGCAGCGGACAGATCATGAACACTGAAGCTTTCTTT. Protein: CASSGQIMNTEAFF. This rearrangement joins TRBV7-9 to TRBJ1-1; possibly TRBD1 for D (6 bases). CDR1 and CDR2 (germline): SEHNR, FQNEAQ (reference sequence). V lost 5 bases and J lost 0, with 10 bases in between. The CDR3 is 14 amino acids.

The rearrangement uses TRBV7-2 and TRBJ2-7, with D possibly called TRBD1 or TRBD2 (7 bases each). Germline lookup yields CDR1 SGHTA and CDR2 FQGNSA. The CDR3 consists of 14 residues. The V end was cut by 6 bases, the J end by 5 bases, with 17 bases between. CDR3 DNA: TGTGCCAGCAGTTCGCAGGGGGGGATGCACGAGCAGTACTTC. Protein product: CASSSQGGMHEQYF. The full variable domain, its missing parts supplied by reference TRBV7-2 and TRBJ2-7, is GAGVSQSPSNKVTEKGKDVELRCDPISGHTALYWYRQSLGQGLEFLIYFQGNSAPDKSGLPSDRFSAERTGGSVSTLTIQRTQQEDSAVYLCASSSQGGMHEQYFGPGTRLTVT.

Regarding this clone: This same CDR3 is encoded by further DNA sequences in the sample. Here the CDR3 DNA reads TGCAGTGCCGAAAAAGAGACCCAGTACTTC. Translated: CSAEKETQYF. The gene calls are TRBV20-1 and TRBJ2-5; D gene unclear. V dropped 6 bases and J dropped 3 bases, with 5 bases sitting between them. This CDR3 region has 10 residues. The germline V gene has CDR1 DFQATT and CDR2 SNEGSKA (reference sequence).

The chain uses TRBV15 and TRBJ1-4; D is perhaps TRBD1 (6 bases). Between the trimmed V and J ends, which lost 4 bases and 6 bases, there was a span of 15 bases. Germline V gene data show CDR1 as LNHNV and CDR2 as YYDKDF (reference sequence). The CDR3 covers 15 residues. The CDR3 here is CATSTGQGSYEKLFF. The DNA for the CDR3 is TGTGCCACCAGCACGGGGCAGGGGAGTTATGAAAAACTGTTTTTT.

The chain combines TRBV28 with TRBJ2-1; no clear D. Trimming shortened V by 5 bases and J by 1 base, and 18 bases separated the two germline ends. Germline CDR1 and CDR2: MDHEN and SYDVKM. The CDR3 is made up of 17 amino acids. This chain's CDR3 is CASSDRAGGPSYNEQFF. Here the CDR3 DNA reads TGTGCCAGCAGTGACCGGGCCGGCGGTCCTTCCTACAATGAGCAGTTCTTC.

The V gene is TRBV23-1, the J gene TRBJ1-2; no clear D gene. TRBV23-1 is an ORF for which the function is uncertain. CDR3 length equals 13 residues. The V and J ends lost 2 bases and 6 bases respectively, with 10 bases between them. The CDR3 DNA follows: TGCGCCAGCAGTCAAATTGTCCAGAATGGCTACACCTTC. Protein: CASSQIVQNGYTF.

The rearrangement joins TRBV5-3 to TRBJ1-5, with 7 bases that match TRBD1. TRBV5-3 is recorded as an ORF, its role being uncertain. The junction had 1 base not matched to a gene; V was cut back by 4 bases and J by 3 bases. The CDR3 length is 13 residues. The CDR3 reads CARSDRVNQPQHF. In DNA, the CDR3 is TGTGCCAGAAGCGACAGGGTCAATCAGCCCCAGCATTTT.

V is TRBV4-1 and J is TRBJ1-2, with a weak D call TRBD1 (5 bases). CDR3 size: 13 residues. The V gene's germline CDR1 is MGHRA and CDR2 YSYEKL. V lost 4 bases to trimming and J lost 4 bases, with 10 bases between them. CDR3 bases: TGCGCCAGCAGCCCGGGACTCTCCTATGGCTACACCTTC. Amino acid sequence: CASSPGLSYGYTF.

The CDR3 nucleotides are TGTGCCAGCAGCTTAGTGTCAGCCTCTAGCACAGATACGCAGTATTTT. It is translated as CASSLVSASSTDTQYF. The V call is TRBV11-2, the J call TRBJ2-3; D gene uncertain. The CDR3 runs to 16 residues. Trimming took off 1 base at V and 0 bases at J, with 11 bases between the two ends. Germline V CDR1 and CDR2: SGHAT, FQNNGV. Using reference TRBV11-2 and TRBJ2-3 for the parts outside the CDR3, the full variable domain is EAGVAQSPRYKIIEKRQSVAFWCNPISGHATLYWYQQILGQGPKLLIQFQNNGVVDDSQLPKDRFSAERLKGVDSTLKIQPAKLEDSAVYLCASSLVSASSTDTQYFGPGTRLTVL.

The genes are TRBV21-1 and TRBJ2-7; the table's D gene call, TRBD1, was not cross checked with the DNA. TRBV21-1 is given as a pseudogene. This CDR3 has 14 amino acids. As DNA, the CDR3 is TGTGCCAGCAGCAAAGAGGCAGGTTTAGTCGAGCAGTACTTC. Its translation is CASSKEAGLVEQYF.

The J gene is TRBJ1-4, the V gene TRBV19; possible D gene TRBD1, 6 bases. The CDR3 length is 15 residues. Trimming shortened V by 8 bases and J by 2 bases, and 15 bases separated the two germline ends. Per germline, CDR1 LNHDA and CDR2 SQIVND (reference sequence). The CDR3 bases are TGTGCCAGTCATCGGGACATCATCACTAATGAAAAACTGTTTTTT. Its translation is CASHRDIITNEKLFF.

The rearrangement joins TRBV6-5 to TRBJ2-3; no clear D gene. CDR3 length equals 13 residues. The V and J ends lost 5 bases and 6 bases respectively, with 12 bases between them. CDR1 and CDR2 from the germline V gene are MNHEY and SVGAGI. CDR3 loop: CASSRREDDTQYF. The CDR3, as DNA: TGTGCCAGCAGTCGACGCGAGGATGATACGCAGTATTTT.

DNA of the CDR3: TGTGCCGTCGACCGGGATTTGATGGAGACCCAGTACTTC. Translation gives CAVDRDLMETQYF. The V call is TRBV9, the J call TRBJ2-5; possibly TRBD2 for D (5 bases). Germline V gives CDR1 SGDLS, CDR2 YYNGEE. This CDR3 contains 13 residues. Trimming left V 10 bases short and J 5 bases short, with 18 bases between.